These 19 T cell receptor beta chains were sequenced from one sample in a study of T-cell reconstitution after alpha-beta-depleted transplantation in children. Using unique molecular identifiers, the investigators prepared the TCRbeta library. Each CDR3 protein is one row after TCRdb ran MiXCR on the PCR reads. The sample lists about 490,000 distinct CDR3 sequences, roughly 10% occurring once. The source material was PBMCs, sampled before TCRalphabeta/CD19-depleted stem cell transplant. These TCRs come from a child aged 2 to 9 with inherited bone marrow failure, due to receive a stem cell transplant.

The chain joins TRBV27 to TRBJ1-2; 8 bases agree with TRBD1. The V segment lost 3 bases and the J segment 2 bases; nucleotides outside the gene matches: 5. The CDR3 runs to 15 residues. From germline, CDR1 is MNHEY and CDR2 SMNVEV (reference sequence). The CDR3 is CASSFGQGHNYGYTF. DNA of the CDR3: TGTGCCAGCAGTTTCGGACAGGGCCACAACTATGGCTACACCTTC.

The rearrangement links TRBV11-2 to TRBJ2-2, with 7 bases identical to TRBD1. CDR1 and CDR2 from the germline V gene are SGHAT and FQNNGV. With V trimmed by 5 bases and J by 4 bases, 10 bases remained unmatched. CDR3 length: 16 residues. CDR3 nucleotide sequence: TGTGCCAGCAGCCACAAGGGGGACAGACCCACCGGGGAGCTGTTTTTT. Amino acid sequence: CASSHKGDRPTGELFF.

This clonotype was recorded many times. This sequence joins TRBV5-1 and TRBJ2-3; D is unclear. The V gene's germline CDR1 is SGHRS and CDR2 YFSETQ. Trimming removed 0 bases from V and 4 bases from J, with 9 bases in between. CDR3 size: 14 residues. This chain's CDR3 is CASSLGWGADTQYF. CDR3 in DNA: TGCGCCAGCAGCTTGGGCTGGGGTGCAGATACGCAGTATTTT.

The sample holds many counts of this clonotype. As DNA, the CDR3 is TGCAGTGCTAGAGATGCAGGGGGAAACACCATATATTTT. Translated: CSARDAGGNTIYF. The chain uses TRBV20-1 and TRBJ1-3; D is possibly TRBD1 (5 bases). CDR1 and CDR2 from the germline V gene are DFQATT and SNEGSKA (reference sequence). The length of the CDR3 is 13 residues. V was trimmed by 0 bases and J by 4 bases, leaving 7 bases between them.

A few counts support this clonotype. This rearrangement joins TRBV5-4 to TRBJ2-7, with 8 bases matching TRBD1. J lost 0 bases, V lost 4 bases, and 6 bases had no gene match. From germline, CDR1 is SGHNT and CDR2 YYREEE (reference sequence). This CDR3 is 15 amino acids long. The CDR3 loop is CASSPGQDSSYEQYF. The CDR3 bases are TGTGCCAGCAGCCCGGGACAGGACAGCTCCTACGAGCAGTACTTC.

This clonotype was recorded many times. J is TRBJ2-1 and V is TRBV27; 9 bases are a match to TRBD1. The germline V gene has CDR1 MNHEY and CDR2 SMNVEV (reference sequence). The CDR3 sequence is 17 residues long. Unmatched junction bases numbered 15, after V lost 5 bases and J lost 7 bases. In DNA form, the CDR3 reads TGTGCCAGCAGTGGGCCCTCCCTGGACAGGGGCTGGAATGAGCAGTTCTTC. Translation gives CASSGPSLDRGWNEQFF.

This clonotype was seen at least ten times. The V and J genes are TRBV18 and TRBJ2-4; 7 nucleotides align to TRBD2. Germline V gene data show CDR1 as KGHSH and CDR2 as LQKENI. J gave up 3 bases and V 2 bases, and 4 bases lay outside the gene matches. The CDR3 spans 15 residues. CDR3 region: CASSPEGGSKNIQYF. The CDR3, as DNA: TGTGCCAGCTCACCAGAGGGAGGGAGCAAAAACATTCAGTACTTC.

This clonotype was seen at least ten times. The V gene is TRBV2, the J gene TRBJ2-2; unclear D gene. Trimming cost V 3 bases and J 0 bases, with 5 bases left between them. Per the germline V gene, CDR1 is SNHLY and CDR2 is FYNNEI. CDR3 size: 14 residues. In DNA form, the CDR3 reads TGTGCCAGCAGTGATTTTCCGAACACCGGGGAGCTGTTTTTT. The encoded protein is CASSDFPNTGELFF.

As for this clonotype: A much bigger clone sits one base away, suggesting this may be a read error. The chain uses TRBV13 and TRBJ2-1; no firm D call. Germline CDR1 is PRHDT and CDR2 is FYEKMQ (reference sequence). The CDR3 runs 14 residues. Here the CDR3 DNA reads TGTGCCAGCAGCGCGCGTGTAAGATACAATGACCAGTTCTTC. This encodes CASSARVRYNDQFF.

Remarks on this clonotype: A single base separates this from a much larger clone, so it may be a read error. The chain carries TRBV20-1 and TRBJ2-7; D ambiguous. The CDR3 consists of 9 residues. The germline V gene encodes CDR1 DFQATT and CDR2 SNEGSKA (reference sequence). CDR3 sequence (DNA): TGCAGGGCTGGTGTCGAGCAGTACTTC. This encodes CRAGVEQYF.

This clonotype was picked up many times. The V gene is TRBV5-1, the J gene TRBJ2-5, with a tentative D call TRBD1 (6 bases). There are 14 residues in the CDR3. Between the trimmed V and J ends, which lost 4 bases and 0 bases, there was a span of 10 bases. Germline assignment: CDR1 SGHRS and CDR2 YFSETQ. The CDR3 bases are TGCGCCAGCAGCCTCACAGGGTACCAAGAGACCCAGTACTTC. Translation: CASSLTGYQETQYF.

This clonotype was seen a few times. V and J are TRBV4-1 and TRBJ2-6; perhaps TRBD1 as D (5 bases). The germline V gene encodes CDR1 MGHRA and CDR2 YSYEKL. The CDR3 is 17 amino acids. Between the trimmed V and J ends, which lost 6 bases and 0 bases, there was a span of 15 bases. The CDR3 loop is CASSQWVDSSGANVLTF. The CDR3, as DNA: TGCGCCAGCAGTCAATGGGTTGACAGCTCTGGGGCCAACGTCCTGACTTTC.

This clonotype occurred many times. The CDR3 is CSVAAGNTEAFF. The DNA for the CDR3 is TGCAGCGTTGCGGCTGGGAACACTGAAGCTTTCTTT. The chain has TRBV29-1 and TRBJ1-1, with unresolved D. In germline, CDR1 is SQVTM, CDR2 ANQGSEA. This CDR3 spans 12 amino acids. V was shortened by 4 bases and J by 1 base, with 7 bases between the two germline ends.

There are many counts of this clonotype. The V and J genes are TRBV29-1 and TRBJ2-3; 9 nucleotides align to TRBD2. The CDR3 covers 14 residues. J lost 6 bases, V lost 7 bases, and 11 bases had no gene match. CDR1 is SQVTM and CDR2 is ANQGSEA in the germline V gene. CDR3 sequence reads: CSATGVAGADTQYF. DNA for the CDR3: TGCAGCGCCACCGGGGTAGCGGGAGCTGATACGCAGTATTTT.

This clonotype was seen at least ten times. V is TRBV5-1 and J is TRBJ2-5; TRBD2 matches 10 bases. CDR1 and CDR2 from the germline V gene are SGHRS and YFSETQ. The CDR3 loop spans 17 amino acids. The V and J ends lost 3 bases and 3 bases, in that order; junction bases with no gene match: 11. CDR3 sequence (DNA): TGCGCCAGCAGCTGGGGTGAGGCCAGCGGGAGGGAAGAGACCCAGTACTTC. Residues: CASSWGEASGREETQYF.

This clonotype was found many times. V usage is TRBV12-3 or TRBV12-4 and J usage is TRBJ2-7, with D perhaps being TRBD1 or TRBD2 (5 bases each). V was cut by 6 bases and J by 6 bases, with 18 bases left in between. CDR3 length equals 14 residues. The CDR3 reads CASSLRDTGAEQYF. DNA of the CDR3: TGTGCCAGCAGCCTTCGGGATACCGGGGCCGAGCAGTACTTC.

In this sample, this clonotype turned up many times. J is TRBJ2-1 and V is TRBV20-1; 8 bases are shared with TRBD2. This CDR3 is built from 15 residues. Germline V lookup: CDR1 DFQATT, CDR2 SNEGSKA (reference sequence). J lost 2 bases, V lost 3 bases, and 6 bases had no gene match. CDR3 protein: CSASGLAGTYNEQFF. CDR3 bases: TGCAGTGCTAGTGGGCTAGCGGGCACCTACAATGAGCAGTTCTTC.

The V gene is TRBV13, the J gene TRBJ2-1, with 11 bases matching TRBD1. The junction had 7 bases not matched to a gene; V was cut back by 1 base and J by 5 bases. Germline CDR1 reads PRHDT; CDR2 reads FYEKMQ (reference sequence). This CDR3 spans 17 amino acids. The CDR3 DNA is TGTGCCAGCAGCTTAGTGGGACAGGGGGAATTGCACAATGAGCAGTTCTTC. This gives the protein CASSLVGQGELHNEQFF.

This clonotype turned up a few times. The rearrangement links TRBV6-1 to TRBJ2-5; 8 bases line up with TRBD2. This CDR3 contains 16 residues. V lost 6 bases, J lost 5 bases, and 14 bases stayed unmatched. Germline CDR1 reads MNHNS; CDR2 reads SASEGT. CDR3 residues: CASRLGGSGIDETQYF. CDR3 in DNA: TGTGCCAGCAGGCTCGGTGGTAGCGGGATCGATGAGACCCAGTACTTC.